This TCR beta chain was recovered during a study of human T cells and chemical hapten exposure. Germline-derived CDR1 and CDR2 are DFQATT and SNEGSKA (reference sequence). Between the trimmed V and J ends, which lost 5 bases and 2 bases, there was a span of 13 bases. The CDR3 is made up of 14 amino acids. Using its own MiXCR run on the RACE reads, TCRdb lists one record per CDR3 protein. The sample shows some 52,000 distinct CDR3 sequences, 9.5% to 11% of them seen only once. Time point defined: patch test 1, 2 weeks after DPC sensitization. Treatment here: therapeutic diphenylcyclopropenone sensitization with weekly scalp DPC. Total RNA came from unfractionated whole blood.

The material sequenced was whole blood, taken in connection with sensitization to the hapten diphenylcyclopropenone (DPC). V gene TRBV20-1 combines with J gene TRBJ1-5; tentatively, D is TRBD1 (6 bases). The source of this sequence is a woman between 40 and 55 years old with alopecia areata. Some clones in this sample may be carry-over from other donors' samples. Here the CDR3 DNA reads TGCAGTGCTTCCGGGGGCGCGGGCAATCAGCCCCAGCATTTT. It is translated as CSASGGAGNQPQHF.